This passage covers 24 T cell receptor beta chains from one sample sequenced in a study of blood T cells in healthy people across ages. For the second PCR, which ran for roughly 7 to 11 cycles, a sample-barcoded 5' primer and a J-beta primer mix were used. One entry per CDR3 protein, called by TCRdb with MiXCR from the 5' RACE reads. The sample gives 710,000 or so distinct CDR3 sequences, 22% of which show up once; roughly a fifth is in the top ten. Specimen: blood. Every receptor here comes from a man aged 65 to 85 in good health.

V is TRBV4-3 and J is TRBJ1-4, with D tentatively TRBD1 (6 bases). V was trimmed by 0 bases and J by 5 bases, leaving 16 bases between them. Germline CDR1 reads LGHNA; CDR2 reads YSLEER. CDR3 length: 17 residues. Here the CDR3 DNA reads TGCGCCAGCAGCCAAGAGGATTCGGACAGAAACAATGAAAAACTGTTTTTT. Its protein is CASSQEDSDRNNEKLFF.

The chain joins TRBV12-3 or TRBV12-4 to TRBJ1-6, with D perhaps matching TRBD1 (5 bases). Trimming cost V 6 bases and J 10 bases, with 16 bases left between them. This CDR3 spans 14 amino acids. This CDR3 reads CASRTRDDRSPLHF. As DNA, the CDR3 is TGTGCCAGCAGGACTCGGGACGATCGATCACCCCTCCACTTT.

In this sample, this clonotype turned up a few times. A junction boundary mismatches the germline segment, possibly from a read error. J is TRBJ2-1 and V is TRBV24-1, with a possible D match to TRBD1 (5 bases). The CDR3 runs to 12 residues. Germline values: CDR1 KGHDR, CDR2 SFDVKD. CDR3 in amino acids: CATSDELPGMVF. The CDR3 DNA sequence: TGTGCCACCAGTGATGAGCTCCCAGGGATGGTCTTC.

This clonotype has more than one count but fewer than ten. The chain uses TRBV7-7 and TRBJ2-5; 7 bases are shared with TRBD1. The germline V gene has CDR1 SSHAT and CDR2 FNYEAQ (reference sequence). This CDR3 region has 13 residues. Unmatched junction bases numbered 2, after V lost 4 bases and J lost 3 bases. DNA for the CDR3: TGTGCCAGCAGCTGGGACAGTGAAGAGACCCAGTACTTC. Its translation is CASSWDSEETQYF.

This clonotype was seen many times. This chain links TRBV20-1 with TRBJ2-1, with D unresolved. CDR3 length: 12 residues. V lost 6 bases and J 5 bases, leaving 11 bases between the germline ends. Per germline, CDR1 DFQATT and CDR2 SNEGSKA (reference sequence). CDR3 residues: CSATPRDNEQFF. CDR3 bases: TGCAGTGCCACTCCTAGAGACAATGAGCAGTTCTTC.

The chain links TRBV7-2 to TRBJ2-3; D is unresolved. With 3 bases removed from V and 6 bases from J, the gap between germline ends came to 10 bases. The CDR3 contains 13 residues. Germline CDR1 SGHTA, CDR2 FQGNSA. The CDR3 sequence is CASSFYDLDTQYF. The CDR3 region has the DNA TGTGCCAGCAGCTTTTATGACTTGGATACGCAGTATTTT.

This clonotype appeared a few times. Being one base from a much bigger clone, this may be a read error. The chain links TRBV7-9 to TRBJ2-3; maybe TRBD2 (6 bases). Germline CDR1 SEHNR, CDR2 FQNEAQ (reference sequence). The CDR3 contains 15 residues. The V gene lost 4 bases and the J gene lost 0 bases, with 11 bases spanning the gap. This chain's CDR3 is CASSSRLGSTDTQYF. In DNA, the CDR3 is TGTGCCAGCAGCTCAAGACTAGGGAGCACAGATACGCAGTATTTT.

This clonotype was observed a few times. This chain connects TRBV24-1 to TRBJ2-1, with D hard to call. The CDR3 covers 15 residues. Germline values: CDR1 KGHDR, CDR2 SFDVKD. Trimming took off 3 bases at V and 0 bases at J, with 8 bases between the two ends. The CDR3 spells CATSDAHLSYNEQFF. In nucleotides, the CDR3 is TGTGCCACCAGTGATGCCCACCTCTCCTACAATGAGCAGTTCTTC.

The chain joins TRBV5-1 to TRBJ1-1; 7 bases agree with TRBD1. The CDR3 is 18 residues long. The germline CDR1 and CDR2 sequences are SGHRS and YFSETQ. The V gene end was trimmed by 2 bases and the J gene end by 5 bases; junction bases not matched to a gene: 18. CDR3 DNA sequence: TGCGCCAGCAGCTTATCTACACAGGGGCCCTTCCTAGGGACTGAAGCTTTCTTT. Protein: CASSLSTQGPFLGTEAFF.

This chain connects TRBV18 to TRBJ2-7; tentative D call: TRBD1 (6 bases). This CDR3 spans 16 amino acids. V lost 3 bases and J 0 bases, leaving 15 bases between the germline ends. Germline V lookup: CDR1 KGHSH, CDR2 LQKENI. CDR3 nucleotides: TGTGCCAGCTCACCGTACGGTGGGACAACCTCCTACGAGCAGTACGTC. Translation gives CASSPYGGTTSYEQYV.

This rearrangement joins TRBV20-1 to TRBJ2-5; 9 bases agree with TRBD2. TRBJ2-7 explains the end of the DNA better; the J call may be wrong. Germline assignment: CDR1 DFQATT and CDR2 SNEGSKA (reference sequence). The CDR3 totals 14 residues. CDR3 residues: CSANSGSRPYEQYV. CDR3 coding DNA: TGCAGTGCTAATAGCGGGAGCCGCCCCTACGAGCAGTACGTC.

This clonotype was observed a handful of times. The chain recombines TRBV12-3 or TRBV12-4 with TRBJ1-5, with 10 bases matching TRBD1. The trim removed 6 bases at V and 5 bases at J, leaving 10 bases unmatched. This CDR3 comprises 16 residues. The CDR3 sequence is CASSSRTGGSDQPQHF. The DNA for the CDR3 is TGTGCCAGCAGCAGTAGGACAGGGGGGTCCGATCAGCCCCAGCATTTT.

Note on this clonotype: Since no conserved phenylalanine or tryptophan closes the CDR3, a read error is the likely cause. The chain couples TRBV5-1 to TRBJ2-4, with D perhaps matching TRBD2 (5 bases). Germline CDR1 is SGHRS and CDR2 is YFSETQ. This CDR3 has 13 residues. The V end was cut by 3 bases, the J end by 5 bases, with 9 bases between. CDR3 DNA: TGCGCCAGCAGCTGGACTTACCAAAACATTCAGTACTTA. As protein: CASSWTYQNIQYL.

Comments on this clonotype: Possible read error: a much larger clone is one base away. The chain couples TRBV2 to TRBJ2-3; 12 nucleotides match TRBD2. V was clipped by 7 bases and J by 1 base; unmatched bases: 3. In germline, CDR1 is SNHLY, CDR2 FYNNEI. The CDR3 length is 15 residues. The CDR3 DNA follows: TGTGCCAGCATCAGACTAGCGGGGGGCACAGATACGCAGTATTTT. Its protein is CASIRLAGGTDTQYF.

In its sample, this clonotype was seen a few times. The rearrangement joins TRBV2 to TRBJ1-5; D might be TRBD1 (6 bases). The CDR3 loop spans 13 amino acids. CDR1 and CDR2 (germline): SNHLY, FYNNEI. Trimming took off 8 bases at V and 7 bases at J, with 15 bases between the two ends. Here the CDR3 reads CASAKGDVQPQHF. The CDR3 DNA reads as TGTGCCAGCGCAAAGGGGGACGTGCAGCCCCAGCATTTT.

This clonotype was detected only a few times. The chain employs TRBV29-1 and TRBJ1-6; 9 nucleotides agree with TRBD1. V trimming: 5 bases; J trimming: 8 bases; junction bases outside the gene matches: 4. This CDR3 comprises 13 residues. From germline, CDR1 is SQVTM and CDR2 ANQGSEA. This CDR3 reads CSVKTGGDSPLHF. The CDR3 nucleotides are TGCAGCGTTAAGACAGGGGGAGATTCACCCCTCCACTTT.

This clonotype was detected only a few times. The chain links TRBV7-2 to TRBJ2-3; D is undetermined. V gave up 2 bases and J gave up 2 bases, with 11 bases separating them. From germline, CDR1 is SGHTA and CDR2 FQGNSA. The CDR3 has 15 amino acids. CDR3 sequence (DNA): TGTGCCAGCAGCTTAAGCGTCTCAACCACAGATACGCAGTATTTT. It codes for CASSLSVSTTDTQYF.

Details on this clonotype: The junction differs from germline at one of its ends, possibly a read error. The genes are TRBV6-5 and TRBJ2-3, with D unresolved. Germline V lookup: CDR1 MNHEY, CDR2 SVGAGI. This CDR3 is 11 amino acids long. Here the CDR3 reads CASTHLDTQYF. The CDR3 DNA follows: TGTGCTAGCACCCATTTGGATACGCAGTATTTT.

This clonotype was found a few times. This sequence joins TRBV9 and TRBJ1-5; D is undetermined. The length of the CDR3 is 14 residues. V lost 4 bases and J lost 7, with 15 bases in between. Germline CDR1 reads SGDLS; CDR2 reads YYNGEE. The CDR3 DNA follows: TGTGCCAGCAGCCCCGGGAGGTTCGGACAGCCCCAGCATTTT. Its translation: CASSPGRFGQPQHF.

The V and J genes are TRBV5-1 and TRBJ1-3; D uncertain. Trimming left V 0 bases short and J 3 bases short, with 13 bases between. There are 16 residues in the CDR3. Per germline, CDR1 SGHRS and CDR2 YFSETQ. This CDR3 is CASSLEAGGNGNTIYF. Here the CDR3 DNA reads TGCGCCAGCAGCTTGGAGGCCGGAGGCAATGGAAACACCATATATTTT.

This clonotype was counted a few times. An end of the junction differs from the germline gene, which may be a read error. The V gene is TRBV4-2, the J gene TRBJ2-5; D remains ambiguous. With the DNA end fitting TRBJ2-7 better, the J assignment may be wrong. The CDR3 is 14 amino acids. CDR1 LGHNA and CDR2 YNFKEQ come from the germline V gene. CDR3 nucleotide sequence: TGTACCAGCAGCCGGTCGAGGAGAGCCTACGAGCAGTACTTC. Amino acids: CTSSRSRRAYEQYF.

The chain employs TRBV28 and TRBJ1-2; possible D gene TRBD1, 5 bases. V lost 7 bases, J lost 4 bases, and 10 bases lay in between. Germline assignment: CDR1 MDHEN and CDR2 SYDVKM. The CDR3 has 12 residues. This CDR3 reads CASNPGIYGYTF. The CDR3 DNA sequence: TGTGCCAGCAATCCAGGGATCTATGGCTACACCTTC.

The chain's CDR3 is CASSSLNNGWETQYF. Written as DNA, the CDR3 is TGTGCCAGCAGCTCGTTAAATAATGGTTGGGAGACCCAGTACTTC. V is TRBV5-6 and J is TRBJ2-5, with D unclear. This CDR3 spans 15 amino acids. Germline assignment: CDR1 SGHDT and CDR2 YYEEEE. V was shortened by 3 bases and J by 5 bases, with 17 bases between the two germline ends.

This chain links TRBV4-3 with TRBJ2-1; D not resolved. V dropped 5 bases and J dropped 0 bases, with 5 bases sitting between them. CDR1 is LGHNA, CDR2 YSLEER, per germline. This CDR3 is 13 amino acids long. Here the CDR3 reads CASSSFSYNEQFF. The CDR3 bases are TGCGCCAGCAGCTCTTTCTCCTACAATGAGCAGTTCTTC.